These T cell receptor beta chains were read from a single sample in a study of siplizumab effects on memory and regulatory T cells. Sequencing was performed with immunoSEQ multiplex PCR; in TCRdb, only in-frame clones are kept and a portion is missing. The sample lists tens of thousands of clones, over 85% occurring once. The sample taken for sequencing was CD8+ T cells sorted from blood. These receptors were taken from a human donor in good health. Both conserved end residues are part of each CDR3. Each record gives: V gene, J gene, D gene, clone size, CDR3 DNA, CDR3 protein. A D gene is named only where the DNA matches it firmly. Rows give clone size only sometimes, using once, few, many, or a class for an expanded clone.

>TRBV9|TRBJ1-1|.|.
TGTGCCAGCAGCAGTAGGTCGACCACTGAAGCTTTCTTT
CASSSRSTTEAFF
>TRBV9|TRBJ1-1|TRBD1|.
TGTGCCAGCAGCGAGGACAGGGGATCTGAAGCTTTCTTT
CASSEDRGSEAFF
>TRBV6-1|TRBJ2-2|.|.
TGTGCCAGCAGTGAATTCACGGAATACACCGGGGAGCTGTTTTTT
CASSEFTEYTGELFF
>TRBV5-6|TRBJ2-5|TRBD2|.
TGTGCCAGCAGCCCGGGCGGACTAGCGGGAGTTGAAACCCAGTACTTC
CASSPGGLAGVETQYF
>TRBV27|TRBJ1-2|.|once
TGTGCCAGCAGTCCCCGGGACATAGACTATGGCTACACCTTC
CASSPRDIDYGYTF
>TRBV19|TRBJ2-7|TRBD1|.
TGTGCCAGTAGTACCGGACAGGATTCCTACGAGCAGTACTTC
CASSTGQDSYEQYF
>TRBV5-4|TRBJ1-2|.|.
TGTGCCAGCAGCGGGGGACGGAGCTATGGCTACACCTTC
CASSGGRSYGYTF
>TRBV19|TRBJ1-4|.|.
TGTGCCAGTAGTGGAGACCAGGGGACCACAGGAGAAAAACTGTTTTTT
CASSGDQGTTGEKLFF
>TRBV5-8|TRBJ1-2|.|once
TGTGCCAGCATCAGGGACTCAGGGGATGTCCACCATGGCTACACCTTC
CASIRDSGDVHHGYTF
>TRBV27|TRBJ1-4|TRBD1|once
TGTGCCAGCAGACACGGACAGGGGGCTAACGAGGGACTGTTTTTT
CASRHGQGANEGLFF
>TRBV6-6|TRBJ2-3|.|.
TGTGCCAGCAGTCAATGGACGACTACTAGCACAGATACGCAGTATTTT
CASSQWTTTSTDTQYF
>TRBV7-9|TRBJ2-7|TRBD1|.
TGTGCCAGCAGCTCCCGGGACAGGGCCTACGAGCAGTACTTC
CASSSRDRAYEQYF
>TRBV9|TRBJ1-1|TRBD1|few
TGTGCCAGCAGCGTAGCTTACAGGGGAACTGAAGCTTTCTTT
CASSVAYRGTEAFF
>TRBV11-3|TRBJ2-3|.|.
TGTGCCAGCAGCACCAGTCAGGGACCAGATACGCAGTATTTT
CASSTSQGPDTQYF
>TRBV2|TRBJ1-5|.|.
TGTGCCAGCACGCTTCTTGGGGGCGCATATAGCAATCAGCCCCAGCATTTT
CASTLLGGAYSNQPQHF
>TRBV13|TRBJ1-1|.|.
TGTGCCAGCAGCCCCTCAGGGCTGGGGAATGAAGCTTTCTTT
CASSPSGLGNEAFF
>TRBV7-9|TRBJ2-5|.|.
TGTGCCAGCAGCTGGGAAGAGACCCAGTACTTC
CASSWEETQYF
>TRBV7-8|TRBJ1-1|TRBD1|.
TGTGCCAGCAGCTGGATGACAGGGGTGAGGACTGAAGCTTTCTTT
CASSWMTGVRTEAFF
>TRBV4-1|TRBJ2-5|TRBD2|.
TGCGCCAGCAGCCAGGGGACTAACCAAGAGACCCAGTACTTC
CASSQGTNQETQYF
>TRBV9|TRBJ2-3|.|.
TGTGCCAGCAGCGATACTTCAGGGTCAGATACGCAGTATTTT
CASSDTSGSDTQYF
>TRBV9|TRBJ2-5|TRBD2|once
TGTGCCAGCAGCGTTAGCGGGGGGGCACGAGAGACCCAGTACTTC
CASSVSGGARETQYF
>TRBV30|TRBJ2-2|.|.
TGTGCCTGGAATGCGGTGAACACCGGGGAGCTGTTTTTT
CAWNAVNTGELFF
>TRBV29-1|TRBJ2-1|.|.
TGCAGCGTTGTCCCCATGCACAATGAGCAGTTCTTC
CSVVPMHNEQFF
>TRBV30|TRBJ2-1|.|once
TGTGCCTGGAGTGCAGGGGTGGGGGGCGAGCAGTTCTTC
CAWSAGVGGEQFF
>TRBV9|TRBJ2-5|TRBD2|once
TGTGCCAGCAGCGTAACCGGCCTAGCGGGGAGGGAGACCCAGTACTTC
CASSVTGLAGRETQYF
>TRBV19|TRBJ1-5|.|.
TGTGCCAGTAGTATGAGTTCCGGGGGGCTAGGGCAGCCCCAGCATTTT
CASSMSSGGLGQPQHF
>TRBV19|TRBJ2-1|TRBD2|.
TGTGCCAGTAGTATAATGGGACTAGCGGGAGTTAAATACAATGAGCAGTTCTTC
CASSIMGLAGVKYNEQFF
>TRBV4-3|TRBJ2-7|.|.
TGCGCCAGCAGCCAAGATGGTCAGTTCGTCCACGAGCAGTACTTC
CASSQDGQFVHEQYF
>TRBV29-1|TRBJ2-7|.|.
TGCAGCGTTGGCCAAAGGGCATCCTACGAGCAGTACTTC
CSVGQRASYEQYF
>TRBV6-5|TRBJ1-5|TRBD1|.
TGTGCCAGCAGGGCGGGACAGGGGCCAGGCCAACCCCAGCATTTT
CASRAGQGPGQPQHF
>TRBV19|TRBJ2-1|TRBD2|.
TGTGCCAGTAGTCTCGTAGCGGGAGGCCCCAATGAGCAGTTCTTC
CASSLVAGGPNEQFF
>TRBV6-6|TRBJ1-5|.|.
TGTGCCAGCAGACCCCTAAGTGCTGGGGTGGATCAGCCCCAGCATTTT
CASRPLSAGVDQPQHF
>TRBV7-9|TRBJ1-2|.|.
TGTGCCAGCAGCTCGATGACCAGGCCTTATGGCTACACCTTC
CASSSMTRPYGYTF
>TRBV11-3|TRBJ2-7|.|.
TGTGCCAGCAGCTCGGGGTTTGGCGGGGATATCCCCTACGAGCAGTACTTC
CASSSGFGGDIPYEQYF
>TRBV30|TRBJ2-3|TRBD2|once
TGTGCCTACACACCTCCCGCTGGGACTAGCGATTCAGATACGCAGTATTTT
CAYTPPAGTSDSDTQYF
>TRBV11-2|TRBJ1-1|.|.
TGTGCCAGCAGCCCCCCCGAAAGATATAACACTGAAGCTTTCTTT
CASSPPERYNTEAFF
>TRBV11-2|TRBJ1-3|TRBD1|.
TGTGCCAGCAGCTTATACAGGGGCTCTGGAAACACCATATATTTT
CASSLYRGSGNTIYF
>TRBV5-6|TRBJ1-3|.|.
TGTGCCAGCAGCTTGGGTCAGAACTCTGGAAACACCATATATTTT
CASSLGQNSGNTIYF
>TRBV5-6|TRBJ1-2|.|.
TGTGCCAGCAGCTTACAGGGTGAAGGCTATGGCTACACCTTC
CASSLQGEGYGYTF